This T cell receptor beta chain was captured in a study of response to subunit inactivated influenza vaccine. From the RT-PCR reads, TCRdb called clonotypes with MiXCR, one entry per CDR3 protein. The sample includes some 540,000 distinct CDR3 sequences, under 30% seen only once; the top ten take approximately 3%. This clonotype appeared once. One end of the junction does not line up with germline, which may come from a read error. Germline CDR1 is MNHEY and CDR2 is SVGAGI. There are 11 residues in the CDR3. This sample also appeared in a second study, on T cells expressing NK-cell markers. That source adds: For TCR beta, cDNA was produced by 5'RACE template switching with UMIs. The TCR beta repertoires were obtained from sorted CD3+CD56+NKG2C+, CD3+CD56+NKG2C- and CD3+CD56-NKG2C+ T cells. Each of 6 or 7 donors carried dominant NKG2C+ clonotypes accounting for about 1.0-7.0% of CD8+ T cells. For several donors, these clonotypes were likewise the leading ones in the CD3+CD56-NKG2C+ fraction. What remained unclear was the HCMV specificity of expanded NKG2C+ T cell clones.

The TCR was taken from a man in his fifties who received an inactivated influenza vaccine. Sequenced material: CD4+ T cells sorted from PBMCs, taken approximately 13 days after vaccination. The V and J genes are TRBV6-5 and TRBJ1-2; 7 nucleotides align to TRBD1. CDR3 loop: CASSFQTGSSF. The CDR3, as DNA: TGTGCCAGCAGTTTTCAGACAGGGAGCTCCTTC.